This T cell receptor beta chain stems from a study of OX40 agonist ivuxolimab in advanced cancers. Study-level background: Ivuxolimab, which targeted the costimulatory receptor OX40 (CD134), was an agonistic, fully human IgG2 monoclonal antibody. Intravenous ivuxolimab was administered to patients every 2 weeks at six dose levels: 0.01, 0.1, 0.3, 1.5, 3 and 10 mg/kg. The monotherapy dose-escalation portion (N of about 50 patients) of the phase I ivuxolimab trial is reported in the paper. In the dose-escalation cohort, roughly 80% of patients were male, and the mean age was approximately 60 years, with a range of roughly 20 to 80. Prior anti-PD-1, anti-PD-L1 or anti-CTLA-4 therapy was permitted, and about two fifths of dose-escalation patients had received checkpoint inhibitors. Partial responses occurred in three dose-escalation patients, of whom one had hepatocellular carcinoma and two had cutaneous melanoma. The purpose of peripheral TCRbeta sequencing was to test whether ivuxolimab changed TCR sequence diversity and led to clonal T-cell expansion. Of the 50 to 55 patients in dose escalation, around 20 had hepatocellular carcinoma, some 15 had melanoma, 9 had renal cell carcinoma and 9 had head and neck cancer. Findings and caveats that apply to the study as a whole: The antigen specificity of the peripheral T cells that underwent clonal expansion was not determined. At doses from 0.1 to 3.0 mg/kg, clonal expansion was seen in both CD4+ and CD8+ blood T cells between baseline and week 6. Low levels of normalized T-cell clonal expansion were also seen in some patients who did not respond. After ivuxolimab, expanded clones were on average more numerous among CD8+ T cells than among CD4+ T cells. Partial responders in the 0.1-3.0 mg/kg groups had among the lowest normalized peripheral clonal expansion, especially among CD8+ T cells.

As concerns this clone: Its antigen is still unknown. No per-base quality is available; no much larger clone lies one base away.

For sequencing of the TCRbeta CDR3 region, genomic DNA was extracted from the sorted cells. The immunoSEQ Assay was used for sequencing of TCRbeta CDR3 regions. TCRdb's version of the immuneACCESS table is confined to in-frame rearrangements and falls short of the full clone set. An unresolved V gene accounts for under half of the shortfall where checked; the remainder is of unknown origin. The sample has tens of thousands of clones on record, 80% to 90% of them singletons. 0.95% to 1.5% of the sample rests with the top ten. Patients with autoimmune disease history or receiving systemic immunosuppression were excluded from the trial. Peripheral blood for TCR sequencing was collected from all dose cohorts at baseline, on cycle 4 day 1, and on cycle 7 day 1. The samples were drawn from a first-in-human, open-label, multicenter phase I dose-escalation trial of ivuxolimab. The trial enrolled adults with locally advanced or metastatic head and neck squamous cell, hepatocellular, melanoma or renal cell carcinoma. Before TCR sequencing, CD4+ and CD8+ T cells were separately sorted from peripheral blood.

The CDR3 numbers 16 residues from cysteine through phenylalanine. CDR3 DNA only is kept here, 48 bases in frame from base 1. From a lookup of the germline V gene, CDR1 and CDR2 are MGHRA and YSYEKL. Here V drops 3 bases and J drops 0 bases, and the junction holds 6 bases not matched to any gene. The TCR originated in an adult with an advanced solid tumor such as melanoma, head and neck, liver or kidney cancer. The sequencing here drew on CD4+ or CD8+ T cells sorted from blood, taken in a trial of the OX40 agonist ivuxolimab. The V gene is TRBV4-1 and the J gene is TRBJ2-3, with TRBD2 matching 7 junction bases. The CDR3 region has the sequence CASSHATSASTDTQYF. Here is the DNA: TGCGCCAGCAGCCATGCTACTAGCGCTAGCACAGATACGCAGTATTTT.